The clone carrying this T cell receptor (beta chain) was detected only a few times. The antigen remains undetermined. The sample is drawn from a study of T-cell memory formation after mild COVID-19. Across the study: Clustering of TCRs was largely donor specific.

Whole-study results and caveats: Among clones contracting day 15 to 85, CD4/CD8 was balanced, whereas later expanders leaned CD4+. Among clones peaking at day 37 in the second wave, SARS-CoV-2 specificity remained unconfirmed.

TCR alpha and TCR beta cDNA libraries carrying sample barcodes and UMIs came from 5'RACE with constant-segment primers. In TCRdb, the 5' RACE reads were re-called with MiXCR into one record per CDR3 protein. The table shows tens of thousands of distinct CDR3 sequences, with under 7.5% occurring only once. The V and J ends lost 5 bases and 1 base respectively, with 9 bases between them. The CDR3 spans 13 residues. CDR1 is SGHKS and CDR2 is YYEKEE in the germline V gene (reference sequence). The chain is built from TRBV5-5 and TRBJ1-1, with D uncertain. Material for sequencing was PBMCs or a T cell subset sorted from them (not recorded which). This receptor was obtained from a man between 18 and 29 years old who had mild COVID-19 (a few samples of this study predate the infection). Cell type and time point are not known. The CDR3: CASSTGPNTEAFF. CDR3 nucleotide sequence: TGTGCCAGCAGTACCGGTCCGAACACTGAAGCTTTCTTT.